This T cell receptor beta chain derives from a study of blood T cell repertoires in COVID-19. Overall study context: Sites in the United States, Italy and Spain provided acute and convalescent COVID-19 samples.

This CDR3 region has 14 residues. The V end was cut by 2 bases, the J end by 11 bases, with 16 bases between. Germline CDR1 reads WNHNN; CDR2 reads SYGVQD (reference sequence). TCRdb keeps only in-frame clones here, not all; method: immunoSEQ multiplex PCR. The sample has about 97,000 clones; around four fifths are singletons. This chain connects TRBV10-1 to TRBJ2-1, with a tentative D call TRBD2 (5 bases). The source is a man between 70 and 80 years old with acute or convalescent COVID-19. The sample consisted of peripheral blood. CDR3: CASSEPAGVGQQFF. The CDR3 DNA reads as TGCGCCAGCAGTGAGCCCGCCGGGGTCGGTCAGCAGTTCTTC.